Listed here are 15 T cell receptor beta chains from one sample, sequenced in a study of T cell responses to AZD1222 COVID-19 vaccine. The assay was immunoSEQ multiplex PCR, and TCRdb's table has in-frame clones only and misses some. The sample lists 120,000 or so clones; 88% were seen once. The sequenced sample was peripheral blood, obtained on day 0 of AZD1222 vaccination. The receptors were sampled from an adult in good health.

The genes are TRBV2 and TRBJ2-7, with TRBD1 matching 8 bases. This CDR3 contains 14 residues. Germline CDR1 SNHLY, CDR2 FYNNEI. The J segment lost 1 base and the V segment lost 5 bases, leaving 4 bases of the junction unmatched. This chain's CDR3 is CASSTGQGSYEQYF. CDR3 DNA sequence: TGTGCCAGCAGTACTGGACAGGGATCCTACGAGCAGTACTTC.

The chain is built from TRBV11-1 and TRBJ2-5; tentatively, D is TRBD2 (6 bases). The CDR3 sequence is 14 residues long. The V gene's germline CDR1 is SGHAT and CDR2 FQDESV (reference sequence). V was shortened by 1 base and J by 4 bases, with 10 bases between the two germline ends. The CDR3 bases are TGTGCCAGCAGCTTAGAGGCAGCGGGAGAGACCCAGTACTTC. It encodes CASSLEAAGETQYF.

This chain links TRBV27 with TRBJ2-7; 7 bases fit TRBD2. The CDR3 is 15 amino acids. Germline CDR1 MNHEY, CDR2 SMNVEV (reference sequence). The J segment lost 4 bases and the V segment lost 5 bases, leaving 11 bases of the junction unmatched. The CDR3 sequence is CASSPQAGTAYEQYF. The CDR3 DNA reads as TGTGCCAGCAGTCCTCAAGCGGGAACCGCTTACGAGCAGTACTTC.

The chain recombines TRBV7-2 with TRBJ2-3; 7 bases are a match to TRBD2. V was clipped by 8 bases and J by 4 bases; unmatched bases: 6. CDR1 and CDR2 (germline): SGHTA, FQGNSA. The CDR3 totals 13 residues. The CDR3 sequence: CASAAGDADTQYF. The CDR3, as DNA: TGTGCCAGCGCGGCGGGGGACGCAGATACGCAGTATTTT.

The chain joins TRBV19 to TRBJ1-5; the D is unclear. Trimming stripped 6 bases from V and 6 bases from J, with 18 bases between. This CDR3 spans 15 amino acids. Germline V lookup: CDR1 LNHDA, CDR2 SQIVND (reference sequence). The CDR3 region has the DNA TGTGCCAGTAGCGAGAGGGCATATAGCGGTCAGCCCCAGCATTTT. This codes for CASSERAYSGQPQHF.

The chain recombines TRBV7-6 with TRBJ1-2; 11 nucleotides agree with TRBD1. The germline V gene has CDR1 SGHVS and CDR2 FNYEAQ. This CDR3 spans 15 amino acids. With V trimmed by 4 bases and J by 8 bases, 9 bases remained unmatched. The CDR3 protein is CASSSPGQGARGYTF. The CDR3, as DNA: TGTGCCAGCAGCTCCCCCGGACAGGGGGCTCGAGGCTACACCTTC.

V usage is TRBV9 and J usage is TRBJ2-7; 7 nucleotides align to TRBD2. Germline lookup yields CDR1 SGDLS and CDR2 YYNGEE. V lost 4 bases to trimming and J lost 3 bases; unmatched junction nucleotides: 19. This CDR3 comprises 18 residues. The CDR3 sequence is CASSPHGGVTTADYEQYF. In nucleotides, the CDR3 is TGTGCCAGCAGCCCTCATGGGGGGGTGACAACCGCGGACTACGAGCAGTACTTC.

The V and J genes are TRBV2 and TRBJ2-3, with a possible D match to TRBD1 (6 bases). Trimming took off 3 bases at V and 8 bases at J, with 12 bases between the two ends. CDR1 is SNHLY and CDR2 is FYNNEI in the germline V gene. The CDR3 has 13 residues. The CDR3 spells CASSEREGGTQYF. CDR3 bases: TGTGCCAGCAGTGAGAGAGAAGGGGGTACGCAGTATTTT.

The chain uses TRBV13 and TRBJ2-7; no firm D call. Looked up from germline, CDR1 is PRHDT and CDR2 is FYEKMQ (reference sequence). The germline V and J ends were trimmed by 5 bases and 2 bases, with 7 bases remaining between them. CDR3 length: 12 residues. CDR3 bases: TGTGCCAGCAGCATCAGAACCTACGAGCAGTACTTC. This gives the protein CASSIRTYEQYF.

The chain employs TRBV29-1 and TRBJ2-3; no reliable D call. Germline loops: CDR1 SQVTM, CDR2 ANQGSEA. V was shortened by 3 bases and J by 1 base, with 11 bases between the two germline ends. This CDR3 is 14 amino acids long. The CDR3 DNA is TGCAGCGTTGATGGGCAGTCAGGCACAGATACGCAGTATTTT. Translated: CSVDGQSGTDTQYF.

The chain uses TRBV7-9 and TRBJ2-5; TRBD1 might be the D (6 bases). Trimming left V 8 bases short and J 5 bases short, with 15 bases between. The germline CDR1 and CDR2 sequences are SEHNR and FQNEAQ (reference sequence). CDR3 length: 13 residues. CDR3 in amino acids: CASGPQQGETQYF. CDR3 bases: TGTGCCAGCGGACCTCAGCAGGGGGAGACCCAGTACTTC.

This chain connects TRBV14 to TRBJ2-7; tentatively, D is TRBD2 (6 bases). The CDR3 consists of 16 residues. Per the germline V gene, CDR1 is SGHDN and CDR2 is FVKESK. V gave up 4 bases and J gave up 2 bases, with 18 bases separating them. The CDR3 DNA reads TGTGCCAGCAGCCTTCGGGACTTTTCCACCCCCTACGAGCAGTACTTC. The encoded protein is CASSLRDFSTPYEQYF.

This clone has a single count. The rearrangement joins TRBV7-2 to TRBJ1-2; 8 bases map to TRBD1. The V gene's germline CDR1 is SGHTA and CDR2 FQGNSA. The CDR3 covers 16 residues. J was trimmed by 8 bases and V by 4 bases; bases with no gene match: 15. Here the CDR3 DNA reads TGTGCCAGCAGCTCTTATTCGGACAGGGTCGTAGGGGGCTACACCTTC. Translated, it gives CASSSYSDRVVGGYTF.

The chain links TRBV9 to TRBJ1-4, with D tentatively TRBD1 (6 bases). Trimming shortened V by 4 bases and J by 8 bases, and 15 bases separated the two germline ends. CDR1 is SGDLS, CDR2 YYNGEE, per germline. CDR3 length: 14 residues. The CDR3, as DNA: TGTGCCAGCAGCCCCCACAGGGTCAGCGAAAAACTGTTTTTT. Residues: CASSPHRVSEKLFF.

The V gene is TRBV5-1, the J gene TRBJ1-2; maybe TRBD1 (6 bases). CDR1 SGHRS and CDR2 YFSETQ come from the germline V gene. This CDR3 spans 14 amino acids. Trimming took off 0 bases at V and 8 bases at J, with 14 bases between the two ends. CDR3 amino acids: CASSLEGAGTGYTF. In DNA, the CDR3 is TGCGCCAGCAGCTTGGAAGGTGCAGGGACAGGCTACACCTTC.